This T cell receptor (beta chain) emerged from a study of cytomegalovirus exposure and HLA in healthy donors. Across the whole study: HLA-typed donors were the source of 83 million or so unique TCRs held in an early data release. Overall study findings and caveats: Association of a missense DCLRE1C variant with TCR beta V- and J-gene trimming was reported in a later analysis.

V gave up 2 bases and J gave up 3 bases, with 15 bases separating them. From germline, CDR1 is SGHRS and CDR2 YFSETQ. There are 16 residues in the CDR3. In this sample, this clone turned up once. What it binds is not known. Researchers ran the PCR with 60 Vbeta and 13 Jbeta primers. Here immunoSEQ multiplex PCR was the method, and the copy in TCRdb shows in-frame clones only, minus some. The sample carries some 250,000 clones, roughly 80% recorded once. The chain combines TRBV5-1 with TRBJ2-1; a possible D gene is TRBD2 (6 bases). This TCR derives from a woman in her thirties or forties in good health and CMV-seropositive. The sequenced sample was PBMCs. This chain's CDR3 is CASSLTSSTRYNEQFF. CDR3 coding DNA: TGCGCCAGCAGCTTAACTAGCTCAACACGCTACAATGAGCAGTTCTTC.